This section outlines one T cell receptor beta chain sequence together with its context. The sample belongs to a study of PD-1 blockade in classical Hodgkin lymphoma. Sequencing was performed with immunoSEQ multiplex PCR; in TCRdb, only in-frame clones are kept and a portion is missing. This sample has more than 50,000 clones, with about 64% found just once. Brentuximab vedotin exposure varied among the patients, all of whom had relapsed after autologous stem cell transplantation. The best responses consisted of complete response, partial response or progressive disease. Trimming shortened V by 3 bases and J by 4 bases, and 6 bases separated the two germline ends. The CDR3 length is 12 residues. Germline V lookup: CDR1 SNHLY, CDR2 FYNNEI.

Sequences were derived from peripheral blood mononuclear cells (PBMCs), sampled before the second cycle of nivolumab. J is TRBJ2-5 and V is TRBV2; D ambiguous. The source of this sequence is a human donor with classical Hodgkin lymphoma. DNA of the CDR3: TGTGCCAGCAGTGATTTTGGAGAGACCCAGTACTTC. Residues: CASSDFGETQYF.